The 21 T cell receptor beta chains listed next were all sequenced from one sample in a study of cytomegalovirus exposure and HLA in healthy donors. Vbeta (60) and Jbeta (13) primers were used in the PCR. Sequencing used immunoSEQ multiplex PCR; TCRdb keeps in-frame clones, though not all of them. The sample has 150,000 to 200,000 clones; about 81% are singletons. The sequenced material came from PBMCs. The receptors shown here come from a young woman in good health and CMV-seropositive.

This clone was counted only a few times. The chain links TRBV7-3 to TRBJ2-7; the match to TRBD1 covers 9 bases. CDR1 and CDR2 from the germline V gene are SGHTA and FQGTGA. V trimming: 5 bases; J trimming: 1 base; junction bases outside the gene matches: 3. The CDR3 extends over 14 amino acids. The CDR3 reads CASSPGTGSYEQYF. CDR3 nucleotides: TGTGCCAGCAGCCCCGGGACAGGGTCCTACGAGCAGTACTTC. Using reference TRBV7-3 and TRBJ2-7 for the parts outside the CDR3, the full variable domain is GAGVSQTPSNKVTEKGKYVELRCDPISGHTALYWYRQSLGQGPEFLIYFQGTGAADDSGLPNDRFFAVRPEGSVSTLKIQRTERGDSAVYLCASSPGTGSYEQYFGPGTRLTVT.

This chain joins TRBV11-2 and TRBJ1-3; no firm D call. This CDR3 has 16 residues. Germline V gives CDR1 SGHAT, CDR2 FQNNGV. V lost 5 bases and J lost 2, with 16 bases in between. CDR3 region: CASSQRKRGTGNTIYF. The CDR3, as DNA: TGTGCCAGCAGCCAAAGAAAACGCGGGACTGGAAACACCATATATTTT. Combining the CDR3 with reference TRBV11-2 and TRBJ1-3 gives the whole variable domain EAGVAQSPRYKIIEKRQSVAFWCNPISGHATLYWYQQILGQGPKLLIQFQNNGVVDDSQLPKDRFSAERLKGVDSTLKIQPAKLEDSAVYLCASSQRKRGTGNTIYFGEGSWLTVV.

The chain combines TRBV30 with TRBJ2-1; perhaps TRBD2 as D (7 bases). Germline CDR1 and CDR2: GTSNPN and SVGIG (reference sequence). The CDR3 length is 13 residues. The ends were cut back, 6 bases at V and 4 bases at J, with 13 bases in the middle. This CDR3 reads CACGRGPYNEQFF. The CDR3 DNA reads as TGTGCCTGCGGGCGGGGGCCTTACAATGAGCAGTTCTTC.

V and J are TRBV5-6 and TRBJ1-3, with D possibly matching TRBD1 (5 bases). Germline CDR1 SGHDT, CDR2 YYEEEE. There are 16 residues in the CDR3. Trimming left V 4 bases short and J 0 bases short, with 14 bases between. CDR3 bases: TGTGCCAGCAGCCGGGGCGGGGGATTCTCTGGAAACACCATATATTTT. Translation: CASSRGGGFSGNTIYF.

The chain employs TRBV5-6 and TRBJ2-1; 12 positions agree with TRBD2. Germline trimming cut 2 bases from V and 8 bases from J; bases unmatched to any gene: 8. There are 16 residues in the CDR3. CDR1 and CDR2 from the germline V gene are SGHDT and YYEEEE. The CDR3 sequence is CASSFSYRLAGDEQFF. The CDR3, as DNA: TGTGCCAGCAGCTTCTCCTATCGACTAGCGGGGGATGAGCAGTTCTTC. The full variable domain, with the rest looked up from reference TRBV5-6 and TRBJ2-1, is DAGVTQSPTHLIKTRGQQVTLRCSPKSGHDTVSWYQQALGQGPQFIFQYYEEEERQRGNFPDRFSGHQFPNYSSELNVNALLLGDSALYLCASSFSYRLAGDEQFFGPGTRLTVL.

The chain employs TRBV11-2 and TRBJ2-4; D not certain. CDR1 is SGHAT, CDR2 FQNNGV, per germline. The CDR3 loop spans 18 amino acids. V lost 5 bases and J lost 0, with 20 bases in between. The CDR3 nucleotides are TGTGCCAGCAGCGTAGGAACCCCGATCGCGATAGCCAAAAACATTCAGTACTTC. Translating it yields CASSVGTPIAIAKNIQYF. Full variable domain (missing parts from reference TRBV11-2 and TRBJ2-4): EAGVAQSPRYKIIEKRQSVAFWCNPISGHATLYWYQQILGQGPKLLIQFQNNGVVDDSQLPKDRFSAERLKGVDSTLKIQPAKLEDSAVYLCASSVGTPIAIAKNIQYFGAGTRLSVL.

This chain connects TRBV4-1 to TRBJ2-5; 8 bases agree with TRBD1. V was pared by 1 base and J by 0 bases, with 4 bases of the junction left unmatched. CDR3 length equals 16 residues. Germline values: CDR1 MGHRA, CDR2 YSYEKL. The CDR3: CASSQGQGFNQETQYF. CDR3 bases: TGCGCCAGCAGCCAAGGACAGGGGTTTAACCAAGAGACCCAGTACTTC.

There are a few counts of this clone. The chain uses TRBV18 and TRBJ2-7, with 7 bases lining up with TRBD1. The J segment lost 0 bases and the V segment lost 3 bases, leaving 11 bases of the junction unmatched. CDR1 and CDR2 from the germline V gene are KGHSH and LQKENI. This CDR3 has 17 residues. CDR3 bases: TGTGCCAGCTCACCGAAGGGAGCGACAGGGAACTCCTACGAGCAGTACTTC. It is translated as CASSPKGATGNSYEQYF.

Only a few counts were recorded for this clone. CDR3 protein: CASSEPFSDRRGYTF. In DNA form, the CDR3 reads TGTGCCAGCAGTGAACCCTTTTCCGACAGAAGAGGCTACACCTTC. This chain connects TRBV2 to TRBJ1-2; a weak D match, TRBD1 (5 bases). V lost 2 bases, J lost 8 bases, and 18 bases lay in between. The CDR3 has 15 amino acids. Germline CDR1 and CDR2: SNHLY and FYNNEI.

This clone has only a few counts. J is TRBJ1-2 and V is TRBV2; tentative D call: TRBD1 (5 bases). This CDR3 spans 17 amino acids. Per the germline V gene, CDR1 is SNHLY and CDR2 is FYNNEI. The V end lost 7 bases, the J end lost 2 bases, and 23 bases lay between the germline ends. Here the CDR3 DNA reads TGTGCCAGCACCCCCGGGGTTGGGGGGATAAGGAACTATGGCTACACCTTC. This gives the protein CASTPGVGGIRNYGYTF.

This clone has only one observation. The chain has TRBV15 and TRBJ1-4; D is unresolved. CDR3 length equals 13 residues. Germline assignment: CDR1 LNHNV and CDR2 YYDKDF (reference sequence). The V end lost 0 bases, the J end lost 8 bases, and 7 bases lay between the germline ends. The CDR3 is CATSRDGTEKLFF. The CDR3 DNA reads TGTGCCACCAGCAGAGATGGCACAGAAAAACTGTTTTTT.

The rearrangement links TRBV11-3 to TRBJ2-1; 10 nucleotides line up with TRBD2. J gave up 5 bases and V 3 bases, and 4 bases lay outside the gene matches. Per the germline V gene, CDR1 is SGHNT and CDR2 is YENEEA. The CDR3 covers 15 residues. CDR3 amino acids: CASSLGAGGDNEQFF. Written as DNA, the CDR3 is TGTGCCAGCAGCTTGGGAGCGGGAGGGGACAATGAGCAGTTCTTC.

V gene TRBV10-1 combines with J gene TRBJ2-5; TRBD1 is a possible D gene (6 bases). Germline lookup yields CDR1 WNHNN and CDR2 SYGVQD (reference sequence). V was cut by 4 bases and J by 1 base, with 7 bases left in between. The CDR3 sequence is 13 residues long. The CDR3: CASSGQAQETQYF. The DNA for the CDR3 is TGCGCCAGCAGTGGACAGGCCCAAGAGACCCAGTACTTC.

J is TRBJ1-5 and V is TRBV14; TRBD1 is a possible D gene (6 bases). V shed 4 bases and J shed 2 bases, with 21 bases lying between them. The CDR3 totals 18 residues. Per germline, CDR1 SGHDN and CDR2 FVKESK. This chain's CDR3 is CASSLEGRPRGCNQPQHF. The DNA for the CDR3 is TGTGCCAGCAGCCTTGAGGGCAGGCCAAGGGGGTGCAATCAGCCCCAGCATTTT.

The V and J genes are TRBV10-3 and TRBJ2-7; TRBD2 matches at 8 bases. Germline loops: CDR1 ENHRY, CDR2 SYGVKD. The CDR3 loop spans 13 amino acids. V lost 3 bases to trimming and J lost 6 bases; unmatched junction nucleotides: 4. The CDR3 DNA is TGTGCCATCAGTGAACGAGCGGGGGCCGAGCAGTACTTC. Its translation is CAISERAGAEQYF.

Details on this clone: The junction shows a germline mismatch at one end, possibly a read error. The chain employs TRBV7-7 and TRBJ1-5, with 7 bases lining up with TRBD1. Looked up from germline, CDR1 is SSHAT and CDR2 is FNYEAQ (reference sequence). The CDR3 extends over 14 amino acids. Here the CDR3 reads CASSLDRESQPQHF. DNA for the CDR3: TGTGCTAGCAGCTTAGACAGGGAGAGCCAGCCCCAGCATTTT.

In nucleotides, the CDR3 is TGTGCCAGCAGCTCAGGGGTAGGGTACGAGCAGTACTTC. The encoded protein is CASSSGVGYEQYF. This chain connects TRBV7-9 to TRBJ2-5; TRBD1 might be the D (6 bases). The assigned J gene may be wrong: the sequence end matches TRBJ2-7 better. The CDR3 spans 13 residues. CDR1 and CDR2 (germline): SEHNR, FQNEAQ (reference sequence).

The chain joins TRBV30 to TRBJ2-1, with 7 positions matching TRBD1. This CDR3 is built from 14 residues. From germline, CDR1 is GTSNPN and CDR2 SVGIG (reference sequence). V lost 0 bases, J lost 5 bases, and 4 bases stayed unmatched. The CDR3 loop is CAWSVPGGDNEQFF. CDR3 sequence (DNA): TGTGCCTGGAGTGTACCAGGGGGAGACAATGAGCAGTTCTTC.

The sample holds a few counts of this clone. The rearrangement links TRBV7-3 to TRBJ2-3, with TRBD2 identical over 12 bases. After removal of 4 bases from V and 1 base from J, the junction contained 3 bases not matched to a gene. This CDR3 region has 16 residues. Germline V CDR1 and CDR2: SGHTA, FQGTGA. This chain's CDR3 is CASSSWTSGGTDTQYF. DNA of the CDR3: TGTGCCAGCAGCTCCTGGACTAGCGGGGGCACAGATACGCAGTATTTT.

This clone turned up a few times. J is TRBJ2-5 and V is TRBV5-1; 10 bases are a match to TRBD2. The J segment lost 1 base and the V segment lost 2 bases, leaving 8 bases of the junction unmatched. The CDR3 covers 17 residues. CDR1 is SGHRS, CDR2 YFSETQ, per germline. As DNA, the CDR3 is TGCGCCAGCAGCTTCCCGTCTAGCGGGGGCCTCCAAGAGACCCAGTACTTC. Translating it yields CASSFPSSGGLQETQYF.

The chain links TRBV11-3 to TRBJ1-1, with D unresolved. CDR1 SGHNT and CDR2 YENEEA come from the germline V gene. The CDR3 spans 14 residues. Trimming took off 1 base at V and 0 bases at J, with 6 bases between the two ends. The CDR3 is CASSLGPMNTEAFF. Here the CDR3 DNA reads TGTGCCAGCAGCTTAGGGCCGATGAACACTGAAGCTTTCTTT.